Listed below are T cell receptor beta chains from one sample, sequenced in a study of shared clonotypes between healthy human individuals. Here immunoSEQ multiplex PCR was the method, and the copy in TCRdb shows in-frame clones only, minus some. This table holds some 2 million clones, about 95% found once. Input material: naive CD8+ T cells sorted from blood. Receptor source: a man in his late teens or twenties in good health. Both conserved end residues are part of each CDR3. The D gene is left open where the match is weak. Part of the rows lack a size; the others show once, few, many or a class for expanded clones.

d_call	v_call	j_call	cdr3_length	clone_size	cdr3_aa	cdr3_nt
TRBD2	TRBV2	TRBJ2-1	15	-	CASSESGLAGDEQFF	TGTGCCAGCAGTGAATCGGGACTAGCAGGCGATGAGCAGTTCTTC
TRBD2	TRBV7-2	TRBJ2-7	15	once	CASSVSGSIAYEQYF	TGTGCCAGCAGCGTTAGCGGGAGTATTGCCTACGAGCAGTACTTC
TRBD1	TRBV7-9	TRBJ2-5	14	-	CASSTEQGKETQYF	TGTGCCAGCAGTACCGAACAGGGGAAAGAGACCCAGTACTTC
-	TRBV5-8	TRBJ2-5	14	-	CASSLEGFTETQYF	TGTGCCAGCAGCTTGGAGGGCTTCACAGAGACCCAGTACTTC
TRBD1	TRBV7-6	TRBJ1-2	17	-	CASSLDPGTGENNGYTF	TGTGCCAGCAGCTTAGACCCCGGGACAGGGGAAAATAATGGCTACACCTTC
-	TRBV5-1	TRBJ2-2	17	-	CASSLAPGPENTGELFF	TGCGCCAGCAGCTTGGCGCCGGGACCCGAGAACACCGGGGAGCTGTTTTTT
TRBD1	TRBV27	TRBJ1-1	13	-	CASSATGGPEAFF	TGTGCCAGCAGTGCGACAGGGGGCCCTGAAGCTTTCTTT
-	TRBV15	TRBJ2-6	18	-	CATSRDTYVASGANVLTF	TGTGCCACCAGCAGAGATACTTATGTGGCTTCAGGGGCCAACGTCCTGACTTTC
-	TRBV15	TRBJ2-7	15	-	CATSSSDGSFYEQYF	TGTGCCACCAGCAGCTCGGACGGAAGTTTCTACGAGCAGTACTTC
-	TRBV4-1	TRBJ1-6	15	once	CASSPSAGENSPLHF	TGCGCCAGCAGCCCTTCCGCAGGGGAAAATTCACCCCTCCACTTT
TRBD1	TRBV7-9	TRBJ2-7	14	-	CASSGQGATYEQYF	TGTGCCAGCAGTGGACAGGGGGCGACCTACGAGCAGTACTTC
-	TRBV28	TRBJ1-2	20	-	CASTLFGGPNYLPREGSYTF	TGTGCCAGCACCCTCTTCGGGGGACCTAATTATCTTCCCAGGGAGGGTAGCTACACCTTC
-	TRBV27	TRBJ2-7	14	-	CASSPGPGYNEQYF	TGTGCCAGCAGTCCGGGCCCAGGGTACAACGAGCAGTACTTC
-	TRBV7-9	TRBJ2-7	15	-	CASSPPGLSYGEQYF	TGTGCCAGCAGCCCCCCGGGACTCTCCTATGGCGAGCAGTACTTC
-	TRBV28	TRBJ2-7	15	once	CASSWGGDGSYEQYF	TGTGCCAGCAGTTGGGGCGGGGACGGATCCTACGAGCAGTACTTC
-	TRBV29-1	TRBJ2-1	10	-	CSARINEQFF	TGCAGCGCTCGGATCAATGAGCAGTTCTTC
-	TRBV5-4	TRBJ2-5	14	-	CASSRDSPEETQYF	TGTGCCAGCAGCAGGGACTCCCCGGAGGAGACCCAGTACTTC
-	TRBV7-9	TRBJ2-7	15	-	CASSPKGGSSYEQYF	TGTGCCAGCAGTCCTAAAGGGGGAAGCTCCTACGAGCAGTACTTC
-	TRBV9	TRBJ2-7	16	once	CASSVDGAVRSYEQYF	TGTGCCAGCAGCGTAGACGGGGCAGTACGTTCCTACGAGCAGTACTTC
TRBD1	TRBV5-1	TRBJ2-7	14	-	CASSPGTGAYEQYF	TGCGCCAGCAGCCCTGGGACAGGGGCCTACGAGCAGTACTTC
TRBD1	TRBV4-2	TRBJ2-7	12	-	CASSQTGYEQYF	TGTGCCAGCAGCCAGACAGGGTACGAGCAGTACTTC
TRBD1	TRBV5-5	TRBJ1-2	14	-	CASSLLGTAYGYTF	TGTGCCAGCAGCTTGTTAGGGACAGCCTATGGCTACACCTTC
-	TRBV6-1	TRBJ2-2	14	once	CASSAVIVTGELFF	TGTGCCAGCAGTGCTGTAATTGTGACCGGGGAGCTGTTTTTT
-	TRBV6-5	TRBJ2-7	16	once	CASSYSNGPYSYEQYF	TGTGCCAGCAGTTACTCGAACGGGCCTTATTCCTACGAGCAGTACTTC
-	TRBV11-3	TRBJ1-1	15	-	CACPWGEGQNTEAFF	TGTGCCTGCCCGTGGGGGGAGGGACAGAACACTGAAGCTTTCTTT
-	TRBV6-6	TRBJ1-4	15	-	CASSSTPGWGEKLFF	TGTGCCAGCAGTTCCACCCCAGGGTGGGGTGAAAAACTGTTTTTT
-	TRBV4-1	TRBJ1-3	18	once	CASSQGPFPDLEGNTIYF	TGCGCCAGCAGCCAAGGGCCCTTCCCGGACCTGGAGGGAAACACCATATATTTT
TRBD1	TRBV29-1	TRBJ2-7	13	-	CSVYSGTAYEQYF	TGCAGCGTTTATTCCGGGACAGCCTACGAGCAGTACTTC
-	TRBV5-1	TRBJ2-3	14	-	CASSLGARVDTQYF	TGCGCCAGCAGCTTGGGAGCGCGAGTAGATACGCAGTATTTT
TRBD2	TRBV11-2	TRBJ2-7	15	-	CASSLVAGGPYEQYF	TGTGCCAGCAGCTTAGTCGCGGGGGGGCCGTACGAGCAGTACTTC
TRBD1	TRBV30	TRBJ1-1	14	-	CAWETGDPIEEAFF	TGTGCCTGGGAAACAGGGGACCCGATCGAGGAAGCTTTCTTT
TRBD1	TRBV6-6	TRBJ2-5	13	-	CASYSGTGETQYF	TGTGCCAGTTATTCCGGGACAGGAGAGACCCAGTACTTC
TRBD2	TRBV25-1	TRBJ2-3	16	-	CASPVPAGGPQDTQYF	TGTGCCAGCCCCGTACCGGCGGGGGGGCCTCAAGATACGCAGTATTTT
-	TRBV4-3	TRBJ2-2	14	-	CASSQGPLVGELFF	TGCGCCAGCAGCCAAGGCCCTCTGGTCGGGGAGCTGTTTTTT
-	TRBV7-9	TRBJ2-1	11	-	CASSRDGEQFF	TGTGCCAGCAGCCGGGACGGGGAGCAGTTCTTC
-	TRBV27	TRBJ1-5	13	-	CASSTGLFQPQHF	TGTGCCAGCAGTACAGGGTTGTTTCAGCCCCAGCATTTT
TRBD1	TRBV2	TRBJ1-2	14	-	CASRLTGTVDGYTF	TGTGCCAGCAGACTCACCGGGACAGTAGATGGCTACACCTTC
-	TRBV28	TRBJ1-2	13	-	CATGGGPNYGYTF	TGTGCGACGGGGGGCGGCCCTAACTATGGCTACACCTTC
-	TRBV11-2	TRBJ2-3	15	-	CASSPIPEYTDTQYF	TGTGCCAGCAGCCCGATACCCGAGTACACAGATACGCAGTATTTT
-	TRBV4-1	TRBJ2-7	15	-	CASSPTGTDSYEQYF	TGCGCCAGCAGCCCTACGGGGACGGACTCCTACGAGCAGTACTTC
-	TRBV5-1	TRBJ2-7	15	-	CASSLGRGPTYEQYF	TGCGCCAGCAGCTTGGGGCGGGGGCCTACCTACGAGCAGTACTTC
-	TRBV27	TRBJ2-7	15	-	CASSSTAGPAYEQYF	TGTGCCAGCAGTTCCACCGCCGGGCCTGCCTACGAGCAGTACTTC
TRBD2	TRBV4-2	TRBJ2-1	17	-	CASSQDGIAGEGNEQFF	TGTGCCAGCAGCCAAGATGGGATAGCGGGAGAAGGTAATGAGCAGTTCTTC
-	TRBV7-9	TRBJ2-1	14	-	CASSPLGLYNEQFF	TGTGCCAGCAGCCCCTTAGGCCTTTACAATGAGCAGTTCTTC
TRBD2	TRBV29-1	TRBJ2-5	18	-	CSVGGLAGLPNLQETQYF	TGCAGCGTTGGGGGACTAGCGGGACTCCCAAACCTGCAAGAGACCCAGTACTTC
TRBD2	TRBV15	TRBJ2-7	13	-	CATSLAATYEQYF	TGTGCCACCAGCCTAGCGGCCACGTACGAGCAGTACTTC
-	TRBV27	TRBJ1-1	13	-	CASSFGSDTEAFF	TGTGCCAGCAGTTTCGGGTCCGACACTGAAGCTTTCTTT
-	TRBV2	TRBJ2-6	14	-	CASSVTSGANVLTF	TGTGCCAGCAGCGTCACATCTGGGGCCAACGTCCTGACTTTC
TRBD2	TRBV2	TRBJ2-1	16	-	CASSILTSGTYNEQFF	TGTGCCAGCAGTATCCTCACTAGCGGCACCTACAATGAGCAGTTCTTC
TRBD2	TRBV11-2	TRBJ2-1	15	-	CASSRLAGGHNEQFF	TGTGCCAGCAGTCGACTAGCGGGAGGGCACAATGAGCAGTTCTTC